These T cell receptor beta chains were read from a single sample in a study of blood T cell repertoires in COVID-19. The method was immunoSEQ multiplex PCR; TCRdb's version includes in-frame clones alone and lacks a portion of them. The top ten clones hold roughly 6% of a sample with 70,000 or so clones, 65% to 90% of them seen once. The sample comprised peripheral blood. The receptors shown here come from a woman between 55 and 75 years old with acute or convalescent COVID-19. CDR3s include the opening cysteine and the closing phenylalanine or tryptophan. A D gene is named only where the DNA matches it firmly. A row's size may be missing; if present it is once, few, many or a size class.

. | . | TRBJ2-7 | TRBV10-2 | CASSELRGAGEQYF | TGCGCCAGCAGTGAGCTCCGGGGGGCGGGCGAGCAGTACTTC
. | . | TRBJ2-2 | TRBV19 | CASSPRRGLSGELFF | TGTGCCAGTAGTCCCCGCAGGGGTCTCTCCGGGGAGCTGTTTTTT
TRBD1 | . | TRBJ1-1 | TRBV5-4 | CASSDRGRVEAFF | TGTGCCAGCAGCGACAGGGGTAGGGTAGAAGCTTTCTTT
TRBD2 | . | TRBJ2-1 | TRBV19 | CATKTRGTSDPGGLNNEQFF | TGTGCCACCAAAACAAGAGGGACTAGCGACCCGGGGGGACTCAACAATGAGCAGTTCTTC
. | . | TRBJ1-6 | TRBV27 | CASRPQEQGWALHF | TGTGCCAGCAGGCCCCAGGAGCAGGGGTGGGCCCTCCACTTT
. | . | TRBJ1-4 | TRBV12-3/TRBV12-4 | CASVGGKGKLFF | TGTGCCAGCGTGGGGGGTAAGGGAAAACTGTTTTTT
. | . | TRBJ1-2 | TRBV12-5 | CASGSGTGYGYTF | TGTGCTAGTGGTTCAGGGACTGGCTATGGCTACACCTTC
. | once | TRBJ2-2 | TRBV5-1 | CASSLLGATGELFF | TGCGCCAGCAGCTTGCTAGGGGCGACCGGGGAGCTGTTTTTT
. | . | TRBJ2-2 | TRBV11-3 | CASSLASFTGELFF | TGTGCCAGCAGCTTAGCTTCCTTTACCGGGGAGCTGTTTTTT
TRBD2 | . | TRBJ2-7 | TRBV4-2 | CASSQDPTRLAGGPEYEQYF | TGTGCCAGCAGCCAGGACCCAACGAGACTAGCGGGGGGGCCGGAGTACGAGCAGTACTTC
TRBD1 | . | TRBJ1-2 | TRBV19 | CASSAGQGNYGYTF | TGTGCCAGTAGTGCGGGACAGGGGAACTATGGCTACACCTTC
. | . | TRBJ2-2 | TRBV5-1 | CASSLRGGGPNTGELFF | TGCGCCAGCAGCTTGAGGGGCGGGGGCCCGAACACCGGGGAGCTGTTTTTT
TRBD1 | . | TRBJ1-2 | TRBV9 | CASSGTVSGYTF | TGTGCCAGCAGTGGGACAGTGAGCGGCTACACCTTC
TRBD1 | . | TRBJ1-4 | TRBV30 | CAWRGQPNEKLFF | TGTGCCTGGAGGGGACAGCCCAATGAAAAACTGTTTTTT
TRBD1 | . | TRBJ1-3 | TRBV28 | CASSSVDRGPQTPGNTIYF | TGTGCCAGCAGTTCCGTGGACAGGGGGCCACAAACCCCTGGAAACACCATATATTTT
. | . | TRBJ2-7 | TRBV14 | CASSLVTGPEQYF | TGTGCCAGCAGCCTCGTCACAGGGCCCGAGCAGTACTTC
. | . | TRBJ1-5 | TRBV12-5 | CASGLGYSGTSASNQPQHF | TGTGCTAGTGGTTTGGGATACTCCGGGACATCTGCTAGCAATCAGCCCCAGCATTTT
. | . | TRBJ1-1 | TRBV21-1 | CASSRGGTEAFF | TGTGCCAGCAGCAGGGGGGGAACTGAAGCTTTCTTT
. | . | TRBJ1-3 | TRBV15 | CATSKGEAGNTIYF | TGTGCCACCAGCAAAGGGGAGGCTGGAAACACCATATATTTT
TRBD1 | . | TRBJ2-1 | TRBV30 | CAWRKLDRVSNEQFF | TGTGCCTGGAGGAAGTTGGACAGGGTGTCCAATGAGCAGTTCTTC
TRBD1 | . | TRBJ1-6 | TRBV14 | CASQTGPNSPLHF | TGTGCCAGCCAGACAGGGCCTAATTCACCCCTCCACTTT
. | . | TRBJ1-1 | TRBV19 | CASSIEERGEAFF | TGTGCCAGTAGTATTGAGGAACGGGGTGAAGCTTTCTTT
TRBD1 | . | TRBJ1-1 | TRBV5-1 | CASTRDRGLTEAFF | TGCGCCAGCACCCGGGACAGGGGCCTCACTGAAGCTTTCTTT